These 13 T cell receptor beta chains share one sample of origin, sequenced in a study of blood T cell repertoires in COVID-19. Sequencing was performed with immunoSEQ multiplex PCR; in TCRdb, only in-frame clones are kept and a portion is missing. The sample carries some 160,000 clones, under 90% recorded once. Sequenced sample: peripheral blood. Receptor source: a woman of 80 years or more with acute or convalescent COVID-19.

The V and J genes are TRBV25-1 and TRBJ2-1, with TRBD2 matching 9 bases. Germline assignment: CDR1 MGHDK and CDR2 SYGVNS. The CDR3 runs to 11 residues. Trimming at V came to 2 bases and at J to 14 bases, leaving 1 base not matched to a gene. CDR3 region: CASSEAGGEFF. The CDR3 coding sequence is TGTGCCAGCAGTGAAGCGGGGGGGGAGTTCTTC.

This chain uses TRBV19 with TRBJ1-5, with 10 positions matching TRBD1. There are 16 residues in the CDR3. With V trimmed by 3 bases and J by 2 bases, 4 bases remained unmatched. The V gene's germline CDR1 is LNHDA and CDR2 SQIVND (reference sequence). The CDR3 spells CASSITGTGGNQPQHF. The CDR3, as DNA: TGTGCCAGTAGTATTACCGGGACAGGGGGCAATCAGCCCCAGCATTTT.

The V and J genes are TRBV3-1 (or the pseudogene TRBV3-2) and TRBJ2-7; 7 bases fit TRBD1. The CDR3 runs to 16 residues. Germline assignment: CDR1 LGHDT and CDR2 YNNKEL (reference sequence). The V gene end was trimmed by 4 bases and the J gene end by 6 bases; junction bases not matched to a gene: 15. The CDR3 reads CASSRGHRGMVAEQYF. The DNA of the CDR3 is TGTGCCAGCAGCCGGGGACACAGGGGTATGGTCGCCGAGCAGTACTTC.

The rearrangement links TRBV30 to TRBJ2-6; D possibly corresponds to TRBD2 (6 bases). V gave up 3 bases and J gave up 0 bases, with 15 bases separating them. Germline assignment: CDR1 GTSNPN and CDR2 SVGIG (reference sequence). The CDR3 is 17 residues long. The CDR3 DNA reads TGTGCCTGGAGGGGCAGGGACTCGAGCTCTGGGGCCAACGTCCTGACTTTC. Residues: CAWRGRDSSSGANVLTF.

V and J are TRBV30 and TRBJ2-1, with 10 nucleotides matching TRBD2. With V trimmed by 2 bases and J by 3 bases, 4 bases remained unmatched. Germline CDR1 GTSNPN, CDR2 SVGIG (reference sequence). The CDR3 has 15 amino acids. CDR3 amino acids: CAWSSGTSVYNEQFF. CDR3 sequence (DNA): TGTGCCTGGAGTTCCGGGACTAGCGTCTACAATGAGCAGTTCTTC. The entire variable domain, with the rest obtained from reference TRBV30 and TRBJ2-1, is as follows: SQTIHQWPATLVQPVGSPLSLECTVEGTSNPNLYWYRQAAGRGLQLLFYSVGIGQISSEVPQNLSASRPQDRQFILSSKKLLLSDSGFYLCAWSSGTSVYNEQFFGPGTRLTVL.

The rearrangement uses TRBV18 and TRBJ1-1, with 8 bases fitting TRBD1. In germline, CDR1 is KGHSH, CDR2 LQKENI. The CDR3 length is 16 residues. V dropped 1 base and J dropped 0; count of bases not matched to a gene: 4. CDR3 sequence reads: CASSPRTGFMNTEAFF. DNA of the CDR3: TGTGCCAGCTCACCACGGACAGGGTTCATGAACACTGAAGCTTTCTTT.

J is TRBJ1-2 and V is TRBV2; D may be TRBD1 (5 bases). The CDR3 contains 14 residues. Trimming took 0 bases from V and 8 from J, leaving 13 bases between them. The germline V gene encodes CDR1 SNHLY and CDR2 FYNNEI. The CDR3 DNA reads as TGTGCCAGCAGTGAAGCAGTAGGGGTTGAAGGCTACACCTTC. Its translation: CASSEAVGVEGYTF.

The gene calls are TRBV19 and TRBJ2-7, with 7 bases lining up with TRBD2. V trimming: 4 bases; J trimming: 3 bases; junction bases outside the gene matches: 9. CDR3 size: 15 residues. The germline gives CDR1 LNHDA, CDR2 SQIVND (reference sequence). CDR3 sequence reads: CASSTLLGGFYEQYF. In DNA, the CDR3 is TGTGCCAGTAGTACTCTCTTGGGAGGGTTCTACGAGCAGTACTTC.

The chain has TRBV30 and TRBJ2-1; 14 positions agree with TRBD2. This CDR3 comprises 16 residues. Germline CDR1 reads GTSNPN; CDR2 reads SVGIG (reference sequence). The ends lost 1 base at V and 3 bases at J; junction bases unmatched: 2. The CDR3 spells CAWSGTSGRYYNEQFF. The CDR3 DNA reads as TGTGCCTGGAGTGGGACTAGCGGGAGGTACTACAATGAGCAGTTCTTC.

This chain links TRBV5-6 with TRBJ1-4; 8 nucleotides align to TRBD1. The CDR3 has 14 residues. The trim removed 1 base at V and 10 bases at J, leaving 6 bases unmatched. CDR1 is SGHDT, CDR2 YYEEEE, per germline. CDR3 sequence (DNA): TGTGCCAGCAGCTTGACAGGGGGAGATGGAAAACTGTTTTTT. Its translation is CASSLTGGDGKLFF.

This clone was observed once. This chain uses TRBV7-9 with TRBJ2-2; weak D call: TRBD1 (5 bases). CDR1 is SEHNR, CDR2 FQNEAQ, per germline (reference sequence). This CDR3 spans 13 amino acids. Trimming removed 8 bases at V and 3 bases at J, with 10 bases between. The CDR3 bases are TGTGCCAGCGGAACAGGTGACACCGGGGAGCTGTTTTTT. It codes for CASGTGDTGELFF.

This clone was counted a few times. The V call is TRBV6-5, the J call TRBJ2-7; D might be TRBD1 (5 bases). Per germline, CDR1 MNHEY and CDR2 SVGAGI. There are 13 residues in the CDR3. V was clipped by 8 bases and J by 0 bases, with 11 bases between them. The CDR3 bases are TGTGCCAGCCATCCGACAGCCTCCTACGAGCAGTACTTC. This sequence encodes CASHPTASYEQYF.

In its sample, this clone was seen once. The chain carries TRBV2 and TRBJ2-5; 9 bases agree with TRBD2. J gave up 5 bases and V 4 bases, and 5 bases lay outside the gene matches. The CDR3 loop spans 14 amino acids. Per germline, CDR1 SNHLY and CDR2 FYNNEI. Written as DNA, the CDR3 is TGTGCCAGCAGTGTCGGGACTAGCTACGAGACCCAGTACTTC. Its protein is CASSVGTSYETQYF. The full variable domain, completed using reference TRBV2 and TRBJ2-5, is EPEVTQTPSHQVTQMGQEVILRCVPISNHLYFYWYRQILGQKVEFLVSFYNNEISEKSEIFDDQFSVERPDGSNFTLKIRSTKLEDSAMYFCASSVGTSYETQYFGPGTRLLVL.